Following are 22 T cell receptor beta chains from one sample sequenced in a study of blood T cell repertoires in COVID-19. The table came from immunoSEQ multiplex PCR; TCRdb's copy has only in-frame clones and leaves some out. The sample yields fewer than 250,000 clones, around 80% seen once. The material sequenced was peripheral blood. The receptors were gathered from a woman in her thirties or forties with acute or convalescent COVID-19.

This chain links TRBV30 with TRBJ2-1, with 10 bases identical to TRBD2. V shed 4 bases and J 4 bases; nucleotides not matched to a gene: 4. In germline, CDR1 is GTSNPN, CDR2 SVGIG (reference sequence). The CDR3 has 14 residues. The CDR3 region has the DNA TGTGCCTGGACGAGCGGGGGGGCTTACAATGAGCAGTTCTTC. Its protein product is CAWTSGGAYNEQFF.

The rearrangement uses TRBV9 and TRBJ2-7; tentative D call: TRBD2 (5 bases). Trimming stripped 4 bases from V and 5 bases from J, with 16 bases between. Looked up from germline, CDR1 is SGDLS and CDR2 is YYNGEE. The CDR3 runs to 14 residues. CDR3: CASSPSRVFDEQYF. The CDR3, as DNA: TGTGCCAGCAGCCCTTCGCGGGTGTTTGACGAGCAGTACTTC. Full variable domain (outside the CDR3, taken from reference TRBV9 and TRBJ2-7): DSGVTQTPKHLITATGQRVTLRCSPRSGDLSVYWYQQSLDQGLQFLIQYYNGEERAKGNILERFSAQQFPDLHSELNLSSLELGDSALYFCASSPSRVFDEQYFGPGTRLTVT.

The genes are TRBV24-1 and TRBJ1-5; 7 positions agree with TRBD1. CDR1 KGHDR and CDR2 SFDVKD come from the germline V gene. There are 16 residues in the CDR3. V shed 2 bases, J shed 7 bases, and the junction held 10 bases outside the gene matches. The CDR3 DNA reads as TGTGCCACCAGTGATTCTACGACAGGGCCCAGCCAGCCCCAGCATTTT. Translated: CATSDSTTGPSQPQHF.

This clone was detected only once. The chain employs TRBV2 and TRBJ2-1, with D unresolved. V was cut by 2 bases and J by 0 bases, with 14 bases left in between. Germline CDR1 and CDR2: SNHLY and FYNNEI. There are 17 residues in the CDR3. CDR3 sequence (DNA): TGTGCCAGCAGTGAACTTCCGACTGCGAGCTCCTACAATGAGCAGTTCTTC. Amino acids: CASSELPTASSYNEQFF.

This clone was seen a single time. The chain recombines TRBV5-1 with TRBJ2-3; 13 nucleotides align to TRBD2. V lost 4 bases, J lost 6 bases, and 8 bases stayed unmatched. This CDR3 has 16 amino acids. Looked up from germline, CDR1 is SGHRS and CDR2 is YFSETQ. The CDR3 sequence is CASSPLTSGRWDTQYF. The CDR3 DNA is TGCGCCAGCAGCCCGCTGACTAGCGGGAGGTGGGATACGCAGTATTTT.

V gene TRBV27 combines with J gene TRBJ2-1; the D is unclear. Germline V gene lookup returns CDR1 MNHEY and CDR2 SMNVEV (reference sequence). This CDR3 contains 13 residues. The V and J ends lost 3 bases and 6 bases respectively, with 9 bases between them. CDR3 nucleotides: TGTGCCAGCAGTTTTCTTTGGAGCAATGAGCAGTTCTTC. As protein: CASSFLWSNEQFF.

V gene TRBV12-3 or TRBV12-4 combines with J gene TRBJ2-2; TRBD2 might be the D (6 bases). V gave up 3 bases and J gave up 6 bases, with 8 bases separating them. CDR3 length: 13 amino acids. CDR3 in amino acids: CASSLTSSGELFF. The CDR3 DNA sequence: TGTGCCAGCAGTTTGACTAGTTCCGGGGAGCTGTTTTTT.

The rearrangement uses TRBV7-6 and TRBJ2-7, with D possibly matching TRBD1 (6 bases). The CDR3 length is 15 residues. Trimming took off 3 bases at V and 7 bases at J, with 19 bases between the two ends. Germline loops: CDR1 SGHVS, CDR2 FNYEAQ. Here the CDR3 reads CASSLIQDSGREQYF. The CDR3 DNA is TGTGCCAGCAGCTTGATTCAGGACAGCGGACGGGAGCAGTACTTC.

The genes are TRBV3-1 (or the pseudogene TRBV3-2) and TRBJ2-3, with 8 bases aligning to TRBD2. Unmatched junction bases numbered 10, after V lost 1 base and J lost 7 bases. The germline CDR1 and CDR2 sequences are LGHDT and YNNKEL (reference sequence). The CDR3 totals 16 residues. CDR3: CASSQAGGGSINTQYF. For the CDR3, the DNA is TGTGCCAGCAGCCAAGCGGGCGGGGGGTCCATAAATACGCAGTATTTT.

The rearrangement joins TRBV6-5 to TRBJ1-1; D may be TRBD1 (5 bases). Trimming removed 2 bases from V and 0 bases from J, with 10 bases in between. This CDR3 contains 15 residues. Germline V CDR1 and CDR2: MNHEY, SVGAGI. The CDR3 loop is CASSYRGPMNTEAFF. Here the CDR3 DNA reads TGTGCCAGCAGTTACAGGGGCCCGATGAACACTGAAGCTTTCTTT.

This clone has a single count. The V gene is TRBV6-2 or TRBV6-3, the J gene TRBJ1-5; D is undetermined. Trimming took off 3 bases at V and 0 bases at J, with 3 bases between the two ends. Germline V gene data show CDR1 as MNHEY and CDR2 as SVGEGT. The CDR3 covers 13 residues. The CDR3 here is CASSYNSNQPQHF. CDR3 nucleotides: TGTGCCAGCAGTTATAATAGCAATCAGCCCCAGCATTTT.

This chain uses TRBV11-1 with TRBJ1-1; maybe TRBD1 (6 bases). CDR1 and CDR2 from the germline V gene are SGHAT and FQDESV (reference sequence). Between the trimmed V and J ends, which lost 4 bases and 8 bases, there was a span of 17 bases. This CDR3 is 14 amino acids long. The CDR3 spells CASSSRSGQREAFF. DNA of the CDR3: TGTGCCAGCAGCTCCCGCTCAGGACAGAGGGAAGCTTTCTTT.

The chain uses TRBV5-1 and TRBJ1-3, with 7 bases matching TRBD1. Germline values: CDR1 SGHRS, CDR2 YFSETQ. V shed 4 bases and J 0 bases; nucleotides not matched to a gene: 10. This CDR3 comprises 17 residues. The CDR3 sequence: CASSPNVGDSSGNTIYF. The DNA of the CDR3 is TGCGCCAGCAGCCCCAACGTTGGGGACAGCTCTGGAAACACCATATATTTT.

This clone was seen a few times. This sequence joins TRBV11-2 and TRBJ2-3; no clear D gene. V was trimmed by 1 base and J by 3 bases, leaving 8 bases between them. CDR1 and CDR2 (germline): SGHAT, FQNNGV. CDR3 size: 14 residues. DNA for the CDR3: TGTGCCAGCAGCTTAGGCGTTCTTACAGATACGCAGTATTTT. This translates into CASSLGVLTDTQYF.

The chain uses TRBV4-3 and TRBJ2-1; 8 bases align to TRBD1. V trimming: 4 bases; J trimming: 7 bases; junction bases outside the gene matches: 9. Germline V gene lookup returns CDR1 LGHNA and CDR2 YSLEER. This CDR3 has 15 amino acids. CDR3 nucleotides: TGCGCCAGCAGCCTAACCACTCGGACAGGGAATGAGCAGTTCTTC. Protein: CASSLTTRTGNEQFF.

This clone was recorded once. V usage is TRBV25-1 and J usage is TRBJ1-1; 11 bases align to TRBD1. Germline V lookup: CDR1 MGHDK, CDR2 SYGVNS. Trimming at V came to 8 bases and at J to 4 bases, leaving 12 bases not matched to a gene. The CDR3 is 16 residues long. The CDR3 loop is CASRAGTGGGRTEAFF. CDR3 in DNA: TGTGCCAGCCGGGCCGGGACAGGGGGGGGTCGCACTGAAGCTTTCTTT.

This sequence joins TRBV7-2 and TRBJ2-1, with D unclear. Between the trimmed V and J ends, which lost 2 bases and 0 bases, there was a span of 11 bases. The CDR3 extends over 16 amino acids. Germline CDR1 reads SGHTA; CDR2 reads FQGNSA. For the CDR3, the DNA is TGTGCCAGCAGCTTAAACCGGGTTAGCTCCTACAATGAGCAGTTCTTC. This gives the protein CASSLNRVSSYNEQFF.

V gene TRBV7-9 combines with J gene TRBJ2-1; 9 nucleotides agree with TRBD2. Looked up from germline, CDR1 is SEHNR and CDR2 is FQNEAQ (reference sequence). The CDR3 is 16 residues long. Trimming removed 4 bases from V and 3 bases from J; junction bases left unmatched: 7. CDR3 region: CASSSVAGASYNEQFF. The CDR3 DNA reads TGTGCCAGCAGCTCAGTAGCGGGAGCAAGCTACAATGAGCAGTTCTTC.

The rearrangement links TRBV6-1 to TRBJ1-2; the match to TRBD1 covers 9 bases. CDR3 length: 15 amino acids. Germline V CDR1 and CDR2: MNHNS, SASEGT. The V segment lost 4 bases and the J segment 5 bases; nucleotides outside the gene matches: 8. The CDR3: CASSVLQGAGYGYTF. The CDR3 coding sequence is TGTGCCAGCAGTGTACTACAGGGGGCGGGGTATGGCTACACCTTC.

The chain uses TRBV6-5 and TRBJ2-3; 7 nucleotides align to TRBD1. This CDR3 has 15 residues. Germline values: CDR1 MNHEY, CDR2 SVGAGI. V lost 2 bases and J lost 2; bases outside the gene matches: 4. The CDR3 DNA follows: TGTGCCAGCAGTTACCAAGGACAGGTCACAGATACGCAGTATTTT. This sequence encodes CASSYQGQVTDTQYF.

This clone has only one observation. The chain uses TRBV5-5 and TRBJ1-4; D gene unclear. The CDR3 loop spans 16 amino acids. V was clipped by 2 bases and J by 1 base, with 12 bases between them. Per the germline V gene, CDR1 is SGHKS and CDR2 is YYEKEE (reference sequence). The CDR3 region is CASSFEGFRTNEKLFF. The CDR3 DNA is TGTGCCAGCAGCTTTGAGGGTTTTCGAACTAATGAAAAACTGTTTTTT.

This clone appeared once. The J gene is TRBJ2-1, the V gene TRBV7-3, with D perhaps matching TRBD1 (8 bases). Germline V gene sequence: CDR1 SGHTA, CDR2 FQGTGA. V was pared by 5 bases and J by 4 bases, with 15 bases between. The CDR3 length is 15 residues. The CDR3 here is CASSQRDRRYNEQFF. In DNA, the CDR3 is TGTGCCAGCAGCCAGCGGGACAGGCGGTACAATGAGCAGTTCTTC. Filled out from reference TRBV7-3 and TRBJ2-1, the complete variable domain reads GAGVSQTPSNKVTEKGKYVELRCDPISGHTALYWYRQSLGQGPEFLIYFQGTGAADDSGLPNDRFFAVRPEGSVSTLKIQRTERGDSAVYLCASSQRDRRYNEQFFGPGTRLTVL.